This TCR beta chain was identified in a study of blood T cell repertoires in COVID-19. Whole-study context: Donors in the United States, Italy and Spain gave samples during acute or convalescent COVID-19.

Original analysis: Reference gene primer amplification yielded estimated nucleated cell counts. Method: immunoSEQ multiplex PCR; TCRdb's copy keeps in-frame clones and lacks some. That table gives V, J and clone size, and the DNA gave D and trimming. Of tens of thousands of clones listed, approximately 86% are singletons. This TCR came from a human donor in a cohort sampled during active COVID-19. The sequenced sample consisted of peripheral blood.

CDR3 protein: CASSPYSGNTIYF. CDR3 nucleotides: TGTGCCAGCAGCCCCTACTCTGGAAACACCATATATTTT. The chain combines TRBV7-2 with TRBJ1-3, with D uncertain. The V gene's germline CDR1 is SGHTA and CDR2 FQGNSA. This CDR3 contains 13 residues. Trimming shortened V by 5 bases and J by 0 bases, and 5 bases separated the two germline ends.